A single sample gave rise to the 11 T cell receptor beta chains below, sequenced in a study of human T cells and chemical hapten exposure. MiXCR was run by TCRdb on the RACE reads, yielding one entry per CDR3 protein. The sample contains 50,000 to 65,000 distinct CDR3 sequences, more than 9.5% of which appear only once. Time point reported: patch test 3, about 24 weeks after DPC sensitization. Treatment in this sample: therapeutic diphenylcyclopropenone sensitization with weekly scalp DPC. This material consisted of whole blood, taken in connection with sensitization to the hapten diphenylcyclopropenone (DPC). All receptors derive from a woman between 40 and 55 years old with alopecia areata. Some clones in this sample may be carry-over from other donors' samples.

This clonotype has more than one count but fewer than ten. This chain joins TRBV6-4 and TRBJ2-7; D is unclear. Between the trimmed V and J ends, which lost 10 bases and 11 bases, there was a span of 9 bases. CDR1 is MRHNA, CDR2 SNTAGT, per germline. The CDR3 length is 8 residues. CDR3 residues: CAIRNEYF. The DNA of the CDR3 is TGTGCCATCCGCAATGAGTACTTC.

Many counts were recorded for this clonotype. The chain is built from TRBV20-1 and TRBJ2-1; no clear D. Trimming took off 0 bases at V and 9 bases at J, with 9 bases between the two ends. Germline values: CDR1 DFQATT, CDR2 SNEGSKA (reference sequence). This CDR3 contains 12 residues. This CDR3 is CSARDSSVEQFF. CDR3 nucleotide sequence: TGCAGTGCTAGAGATTCCTCAGTTGAGCAGTTCTTC.

The table lists this clonotype with many counts. V gene TRBV6-1 combines with J gene TRBJ1-5; no clear D gene. The CDR3 runs 15 residues. Germline assignment: CDR1 MNHNS and CDR2 SASEGT. Trimming took 2 bases from V and 5 from J, leaving 13 bases between them. CDR3 DNA: TGTGCCAGCAGTGAATTCGAGGGAAAGTATCAGCCCCAGCATTTT. It encodes CASSEFEGKYQPQHF.

This clonotype was detected ten times or more. This chain links TRBV29-1 with TRBJ1-2; no definite D call. The CDR3 consists of 11 residues. Trimming pared 4 bases from V and 5 bases from J, leaving 8 bases between. CDR1 is SQVTM and CDR2 is ANQGSEA in the germline V gene. The chain's CDR3 is CSVVAEYGYTF. For the CDR3, the DNA is TGCAGCGTTGTAGCTGAGTATGGCTACACCTTC.

On this clonotype: Mismatch with germline at one junction end may stem from a read error. V gene TRBV20-1 combines with J gene TRBJ1-6, with 7 bases matching TRBD1. Germline CDR1 reads DFQATT; CDR2 reads SNEGSKA (reference sequence). This CDR3 contains 13 residues. The CDR3 protein is CSASGQGDSSLHF. The CDR3 coding sequence is TGCAGTGCTAGCGGGCAGGGGGATTCATCCCTCCACTTT.

This clonotype was found a few times. V and J are TRBV3-1 and TRBJ1-2; D gene ambiguous. V was cut by 6 bases and J by 4 bases, with 12 bases left in between. The CDR3 covers 13 residues. CDR1 LGHDT and CDR2 YNNKEL come from the germline V gene (reference sequence). The CDR3 DNA reads TGTGCCAGCAGTAGGGATCGCATCTATGGCTACACCTTC. It codes for CASSRDRIYGYTF. The whole variable domain, remainder taken from reference TRBV3-1 and TRBJ1-2, is DTAVSQTPKYLVTQMGNDKSIKCEQNLGHDTMYWYKQDSKKFLKIMFSYNNKELIINETVPNRFSPKSPDKAHLNLHINSLELGDSAVYFCASSRDRIYGYTFGSGTRLTVV.

The table lists this clonotype with many counts. The V and J genes are TRBV7-2 and TRBJ2-5; D gene ambiguous. V was pared by 1 base and J by 7 bases, with 10 bases between. Germline V lookup: CDR1 SGHTA, CDR2 FQGNSA. The CDR3 has 13 residues. In nucleotides, the CDR3 is TGTGCCAGCAGCTTAGAACCGGCCGGGACCCAGTACTTC. It encodes CASSLEPAGTQYF.

In the case of this clonotype: Sequence at one end of the junction differs from germline and may be a read error. The genes are TRBV14 and TRBJ2-5, with D maybe TRBD1 (6 bases). Per the germline V gene, CDR1 is SGHDN and CDR2 is FVKESK. The CDR3 extends over 14 amino acids. The DNA of the CDR3 is TGTGTCAGCAGCCCCCAGGGGTATACGGAGACCCAGTACTTC. Its protein product is CVSSPQGYTETQYF. The entire variable domain, with the rest obtained from reference TRBV14 and TRBJ2-5, is as follows: EAGVTQFPSHSVIEKGQTVTLRCDPISGHDNLYWYRRVMGKEIKFLLHFVKESKQDESGMPNNRFLAERTGGTYSTLKVQPAELEDSGVYFCVSSPQGYTETQYFGPGTRLLVL.

CDR3 amino acids: CASSPVLNRGRRYYGYTF. The CDR3 DNA is TGTGCCAGCAGTCCGGTACTTAACAGGGGGCGCCGGTACTATGGCTACACCTTC. The chain links TRBV27 to TRBJ1-2; 9 bases align to TRBD1. Germline lookup yields CDR1 MNHEY and CDR2 SMNVEV (reference sequence). This CDR3 is 18 amino acids long. Trimming at V came to 5 bases and at J to 3 bases, leaving 16 bases not matched to a gene.

The chain recombines TRBV9 with TRBJ2-1; D could derive from TRBD1 or TRBD2 (7 bases each). From germline, CDR1 is SGDLS and CDR2 YYNGEE. This CDR3 comprises 16 residues. The V and J ends lost 3 bases and 3 bases respectively, with 16 bases between them. This CDR3 reads CASSGEGQIIYNEQFF. For the CDR3, the DNA is TGTGCCAGCAGCGGGGAGGGACAGATAATCTACAATGAGCAGTTCTTC. Full variable domain (outside the CDR3, taken from reference TRBV9 and TRBJ2-1): DSGVTQTPKHLITATGQRVTLRCSPRSGDLSVYWYQQSLDQGLQFLIQYYNGEERAKGNILERFSAQQFPDLHSELNLSSLELGDSALYFCASSGEGQIIYNEQFFGPGTRLTVL.

This clonotype appeared many times. V is TRBV6-2 or TRBV6-3 and J is TRBJ1-6; TRBD1 is a possible D gene (5 bases). Germline V gives CDR1 MNHEY, CDR2 SVGEGT. V gave up 2 bases and J gave up 9 bases, with 14 bases separating them. This CDR3 has 15 residues. CDR3 loop: CASSYGDGGPSPLHF. CDR3 sequence (DNA): TGTGCCAGCAGTTACGGGGACGGGGGACCTTCACCCCTCCACTTT.